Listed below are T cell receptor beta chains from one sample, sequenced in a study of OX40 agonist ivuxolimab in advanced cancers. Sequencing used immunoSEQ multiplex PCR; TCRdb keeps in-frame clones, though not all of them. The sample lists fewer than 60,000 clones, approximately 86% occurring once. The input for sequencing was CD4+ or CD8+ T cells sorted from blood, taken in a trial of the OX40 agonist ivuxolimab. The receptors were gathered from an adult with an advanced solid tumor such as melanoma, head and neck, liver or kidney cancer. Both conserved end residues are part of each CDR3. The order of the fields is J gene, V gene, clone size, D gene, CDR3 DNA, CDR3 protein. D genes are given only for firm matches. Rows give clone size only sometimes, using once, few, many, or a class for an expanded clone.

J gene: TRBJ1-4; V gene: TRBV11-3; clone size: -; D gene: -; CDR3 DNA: TGTGCCAGCAGAAAGCTAGGTGCGAGGGATGAAAAACTGTTTTTT; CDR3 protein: CASRKLGARDEKLFF
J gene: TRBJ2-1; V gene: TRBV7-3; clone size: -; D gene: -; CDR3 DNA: TGTGCCAGCAGCCCTTTGGGGGGACAGCTCAACTACAATGAGCAGTTCTTC; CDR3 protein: CASSPLGGQLNYNEQFF
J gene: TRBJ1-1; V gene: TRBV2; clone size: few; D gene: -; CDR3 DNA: TGTGCCAGCAGGTACGGGGGCTCCATGAACACTGAAGCTTTCTTT; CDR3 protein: CASRYGGSMNTEAFF
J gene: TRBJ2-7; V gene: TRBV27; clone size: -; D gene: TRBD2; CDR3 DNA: TGTGCCAGCAGTCCTGCACCTCGGACTAGCGGCTACGAGCAGTACTTC; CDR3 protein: CASSPAPRTSGYEQYF
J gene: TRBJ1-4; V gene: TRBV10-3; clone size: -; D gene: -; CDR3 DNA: TGTGCCATCAGTGATGCAGCGGATGAAAAACTGTTTTTT; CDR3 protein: CAISDAADEKLFF
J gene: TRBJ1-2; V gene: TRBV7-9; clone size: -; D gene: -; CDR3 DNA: TGTGCCAGCAGCCTCACCGGGGGACCCTATGGCTACACCTTC; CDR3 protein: CASSLTGGPYGYTF
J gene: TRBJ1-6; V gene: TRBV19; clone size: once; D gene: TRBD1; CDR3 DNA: TGTGCCAGTAGTTTGACAGGGGGGAATTCACCCCTCCACTTT; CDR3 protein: CASSLTGGNSPLHF
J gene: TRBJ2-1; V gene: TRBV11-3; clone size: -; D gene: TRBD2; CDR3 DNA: TGTGCCAGCAGCTCCGTAGCGGGTTACAATGAGCAGTTCTTC; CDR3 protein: CASSSVAGYNEQFF
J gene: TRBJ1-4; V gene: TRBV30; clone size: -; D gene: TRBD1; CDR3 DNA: TGTGCCTGGGACAGGGATCGAGCAACTAATGAAAAACTGTTTTTT; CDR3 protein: CAWDRDRATNEKLFF
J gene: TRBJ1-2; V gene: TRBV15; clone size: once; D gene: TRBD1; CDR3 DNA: TGTGCCACCAGCACCCGACAGGGAAGCAACGGCTACACCTTC; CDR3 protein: CATSTRQGSNGYTF
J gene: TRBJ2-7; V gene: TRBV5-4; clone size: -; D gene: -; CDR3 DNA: TGTGCCAGCAGCTTCCCCGGGTCGAGGGGCGAGCAGTACTTC; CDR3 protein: CASSFPGSRGEQYF
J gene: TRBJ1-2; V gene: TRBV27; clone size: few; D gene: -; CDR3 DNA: TGTGCCAGCAGTTTATCAGCAGGGTTCTATGGCTACACCTTC; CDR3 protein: CASSLSAGFYGYTF
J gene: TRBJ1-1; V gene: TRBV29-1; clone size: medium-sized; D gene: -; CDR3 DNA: TGCAGCGACAGGGCAAACACTGAAGCTTTCTTT; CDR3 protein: CSDRANTEAFF
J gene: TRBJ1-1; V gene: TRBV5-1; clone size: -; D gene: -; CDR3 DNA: TGCGCCAGCAGCTTTGACAGGAACACTGAAGCTTTCTTT; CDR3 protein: CASSFDRNTEAFF